This paragraph reports one T cell receptor beta chain. The target antigen is unknown. The data originate from a study of shared clonotypes between healthy human individuals. Overall study: Sampling drew on donors who were a couple of women and a few men aged 18 to 49. General observations from the study: Roughly 5% of naive CD4 clonotypes were common to a handful of donors.

Clones were read by immunoSEQ multiplex PCR, and TCRdb kept only the in-frame ones, dropping some. The table has about 2,500,000 clones, 90% to 95% seen once. CDR1 SGHVS and CDR2 FNYEAQ come from the germline V gene. Trimming removed 4 bases at V and 3 bases at J, with 18 bases between. The CDR3 totals 17 residues. The receptor was isolated from a man aged 18 to 29 in good health. The chain carries TRBV7-6 and TRBJ1-4; perhaps TRBD1 as D (5 bases). Sequenced material: naive CD4+ T cells sorted from blood. Indicated subset: CD45RA+ positively selected. CDR3 in DNA: TGTGCCAGCAGCTCAGTCAGGGCTAGCGGGGCTAATGAAAAACTGTTTTTT. Translated: CASSSVRASGANEKLFF.